This TCR beta chain derives from a study of response to subunit inactivated influenza vaccine. TCRdb reanalysed the RT-PCR reads using MiXCR and keeps one entry per CDR3 protein. In the table there are approximately 680,000 distinct CDR3 sequences, about 15% of which are singletons. Study-level results: That few new T cells are recruited by each seasonal influenza vaccination was the authors' suggestion.

This clonotype was observed a few times. What it binds is unknown. CDR1 SEHNR and CDR2 FQNEAQ come from the germline V gene (reference sequence). The V gene end was trimmed by 5 bases and the J gene end by 5 bases; junction bases not matched to a gene: 10. The CDR3 length is 15 residues. The source material was PBMCs from blood, sampled 12 days after vaccination. This TCR came from a man in his forties or fifties who received an inactivated influenza vaccine. The rearrangement uses TRBV7-9 and TRBJ2-5, with TRBD2 matching 8 bases. The CDR3 DNA is TGTGCCAGCAGCCCCTTAGCGGGATTTGTCGAGACCCAGTACTTC. Translation: CASSPLAGFVETQYF. The variable domain in full, with the rest retrieved from reference TRBV7-9 and TRBJ2-5, is DTGVSQNPRHKITKRGQNVTFRCDPISEHNRLYWYRQTLGQGPEFLTYFQNEAQLEKSRLLSDRFSAERPKGSFSTLEIQRTEQGDSAMYLCASSPLAGFVETQYFGPGTRLLVL.